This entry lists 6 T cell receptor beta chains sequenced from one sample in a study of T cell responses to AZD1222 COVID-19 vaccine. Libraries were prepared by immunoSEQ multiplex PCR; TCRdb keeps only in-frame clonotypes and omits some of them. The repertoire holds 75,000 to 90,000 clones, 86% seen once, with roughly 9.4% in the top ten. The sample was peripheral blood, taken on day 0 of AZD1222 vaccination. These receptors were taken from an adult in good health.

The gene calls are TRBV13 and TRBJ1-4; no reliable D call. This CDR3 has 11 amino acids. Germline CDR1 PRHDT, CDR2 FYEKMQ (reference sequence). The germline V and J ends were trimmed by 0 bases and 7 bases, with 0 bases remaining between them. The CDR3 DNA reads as TGTGCCAGCAGCTTAGGTGAAAAACTGTTTTTT. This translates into CASSLGEKLFF.

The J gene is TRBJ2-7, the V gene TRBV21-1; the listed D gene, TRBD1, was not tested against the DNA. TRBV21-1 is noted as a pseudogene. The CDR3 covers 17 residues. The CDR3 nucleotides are TGTGCCAGCAGCAAAGGAATAAAGGGGGCGCGGACAGGCGAGCAGTACTTC. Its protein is CASSKGIKGARTGEQYF.

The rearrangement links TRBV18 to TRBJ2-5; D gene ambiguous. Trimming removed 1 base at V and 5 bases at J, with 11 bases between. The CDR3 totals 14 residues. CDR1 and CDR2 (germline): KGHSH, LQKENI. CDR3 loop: CASSPQLIKETQYF. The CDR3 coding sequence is TGTGCCAGCTCACCACAGCTGATTAAGGAGACCCAGTACTTC.

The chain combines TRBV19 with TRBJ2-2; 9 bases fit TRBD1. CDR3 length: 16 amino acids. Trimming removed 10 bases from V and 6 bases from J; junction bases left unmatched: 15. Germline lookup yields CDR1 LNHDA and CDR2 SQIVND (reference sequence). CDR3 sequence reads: CATQTGGALHSGELFF. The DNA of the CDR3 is TGTGCCACCCAAACAGGGGGCGCCTTACACTCCGGGGAGCTGTTTTTT.

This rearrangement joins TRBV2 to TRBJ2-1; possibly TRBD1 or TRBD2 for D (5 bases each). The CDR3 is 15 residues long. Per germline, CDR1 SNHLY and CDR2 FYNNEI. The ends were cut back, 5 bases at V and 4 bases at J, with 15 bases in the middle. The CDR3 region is CASSRQWRSYNEQFF. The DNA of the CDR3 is TGTGCCAGCAGTCGACAGTGGAGGTCATACAATGAGCAGTTCTTC.

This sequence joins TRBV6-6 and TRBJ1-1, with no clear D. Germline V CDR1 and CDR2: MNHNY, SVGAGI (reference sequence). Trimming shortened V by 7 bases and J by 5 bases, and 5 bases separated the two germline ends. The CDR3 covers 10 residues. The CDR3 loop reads CASISTEAFF. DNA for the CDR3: TGTGCCAGCATAAGTACTGAAGCTTTCTTT.